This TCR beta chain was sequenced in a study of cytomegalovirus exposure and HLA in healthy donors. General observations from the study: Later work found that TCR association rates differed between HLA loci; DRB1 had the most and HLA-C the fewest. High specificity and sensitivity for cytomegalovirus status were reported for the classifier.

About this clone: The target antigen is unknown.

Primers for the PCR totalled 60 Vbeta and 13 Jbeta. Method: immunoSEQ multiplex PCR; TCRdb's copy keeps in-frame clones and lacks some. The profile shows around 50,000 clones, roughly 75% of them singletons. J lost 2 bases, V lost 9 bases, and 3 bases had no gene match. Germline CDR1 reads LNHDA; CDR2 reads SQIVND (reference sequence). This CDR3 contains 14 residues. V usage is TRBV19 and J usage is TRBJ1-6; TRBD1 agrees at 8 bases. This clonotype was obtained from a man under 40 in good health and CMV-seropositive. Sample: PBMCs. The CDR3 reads CASKTGAYNSPLHF. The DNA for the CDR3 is TGTGCCAGCAAGACAGGGGCCTATAATTCACCCCTCCACTTT.